A selection of T cell receptor beta chains follows, all from one sample in a study of blood T cell repertoires in COVID-19. The data were produced by immunoSEQ multiplex PCR, yet TCRdb's version contains in-frame clones alone and is incomplete. This sample has 90,000 to 150,000 clones, with around 86% found just once. The specimen was peripheral blood. The source is a man older than 75 with acute or convalescent COVID-19. Both conserved end residues are part of each CDR3.

CDR3	V
CASSPVASGTDTQYF	TRBV5-1
CASSGQSPAQETQYF	TRBV19
CASSLSSGPYGYTF	TRBV7-8
CASSISTGVDYGYTF	TRBV19
CSVQADSMVGTF	TRBV29-1
CASSQAGLANYGYTF	TRBV4-1
CANGQGSGNTIYF	TRBV10-3
CASIPQGGYTGELFF	TRBV19
CASSHLAGRREHEQYF	TRBV19
CASSFERTYEQYF	TRBV7-2
CASSLGGTLGSPLHF	TRBV14
CASSRRTGSFSGANVLTF	TRBV5-4
CASSYGGFVDTEAFF	TRBV6-5
CASSLGLAGTDTQYF	TRBV5-4
CASRNQLGNSPLHF	TRBV5-1
CASSLTQVNYGYTF	TRBV5-5
CASSPSPTGGPFEQYF	TRBV5-1
CASSYGADSGNTIYF	TRBV6-5
CASSLERTGRIEQYF	TRBV5-1
CASSLAGGNSPLHF	TRBV7-8
CAPGLLNSKNTGELFF	TRBV23-1
CASSLLGHTNSPLHF	TRBV11-2
CASSVDPRSSYEQYF	TRBV9
CASSPGTGYIRNEQFF	TRBV6-6
CASTMNKQGPQPQHF	TRBV19
CASSDRDRDYEQYF	TRBV28
CASSRTGSWEKLFF	TRBV7-2
CATSGVRGTGYNEQFF	TRBV24-1
CARSTATGLMLAQYF	TRBV5-3
CATSREGLSYEQYF	TRBV15
CAIAPRTGNYEQYF	TRBV2
CASSSTLPNQPQHF	TRBV5-6